This TCR beta chain came from a study of T cell repertoires in ileal Crohn's disease. Overall study: About half received postoperative treatment, around 10 with thiopurines and 15 to 20 anti-TNF.

Trimming took 4 bases from V and 4 from J, leaving 11 bases between them. CDR1 is MGHRA and CDR2 is YSYEKL in the germline V gene. The CDR3 runs 13 residues. Time point meaning: neoterminal ileum biopsy at postoperative endoscopy, about 6 months after surgery. Using immunoSEQ multiplex PCR, the repertoire was profiled, and TCRdb retains in-frame clones only, with some absent. The sample holds some 4,000 clones; about two thirds are singletons and the top ten take more than 7.5%. A single count supports this clone. Sequencing input: ileal tissue. The receptor was derived from an adult with Crohn's disease. The rearrangement joins TRBV4-1 to TRBJ2-7; TRBD1 might be the D (5 bases). The CDR3 DNA is TGCGCCAGCAGCCTACAGGATGGGTACGAGCAGTACGTC. Protein product: CASSLQDGYEQYV.